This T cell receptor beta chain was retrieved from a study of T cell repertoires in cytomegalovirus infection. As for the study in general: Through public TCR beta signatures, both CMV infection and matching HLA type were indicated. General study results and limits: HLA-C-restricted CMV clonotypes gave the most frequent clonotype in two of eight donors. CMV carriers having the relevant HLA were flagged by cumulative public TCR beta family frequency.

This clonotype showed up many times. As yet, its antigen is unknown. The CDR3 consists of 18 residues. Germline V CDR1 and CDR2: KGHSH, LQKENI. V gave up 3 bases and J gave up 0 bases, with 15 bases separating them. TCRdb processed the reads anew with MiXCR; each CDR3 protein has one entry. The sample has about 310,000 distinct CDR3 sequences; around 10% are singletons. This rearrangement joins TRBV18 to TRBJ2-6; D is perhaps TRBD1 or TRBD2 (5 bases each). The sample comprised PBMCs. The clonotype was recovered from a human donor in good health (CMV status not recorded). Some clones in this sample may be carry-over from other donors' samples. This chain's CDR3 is CASSPSGSPNSGANVLTF. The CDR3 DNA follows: TGTGCCAGCTCACCCTCAGGGAGCCCGAACTCTGGGGCCAACGTCCTGACTTTC.